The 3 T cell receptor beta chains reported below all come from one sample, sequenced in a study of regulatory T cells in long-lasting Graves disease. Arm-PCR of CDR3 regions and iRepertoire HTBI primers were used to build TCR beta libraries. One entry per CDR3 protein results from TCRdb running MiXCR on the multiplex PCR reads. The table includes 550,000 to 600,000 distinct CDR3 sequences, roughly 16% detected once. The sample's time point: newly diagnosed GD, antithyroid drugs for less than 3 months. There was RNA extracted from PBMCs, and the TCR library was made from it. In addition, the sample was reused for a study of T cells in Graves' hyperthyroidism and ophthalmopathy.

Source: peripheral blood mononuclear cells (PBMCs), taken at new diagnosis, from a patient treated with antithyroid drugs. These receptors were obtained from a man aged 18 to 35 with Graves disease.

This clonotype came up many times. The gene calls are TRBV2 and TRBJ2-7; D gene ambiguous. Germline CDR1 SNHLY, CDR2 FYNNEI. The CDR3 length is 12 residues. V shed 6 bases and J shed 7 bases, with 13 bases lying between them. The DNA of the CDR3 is TGTGCCAGCAGAGGTTCCGTGGGGGAGCAGTACTTC. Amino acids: CASRGSVGEQYF.

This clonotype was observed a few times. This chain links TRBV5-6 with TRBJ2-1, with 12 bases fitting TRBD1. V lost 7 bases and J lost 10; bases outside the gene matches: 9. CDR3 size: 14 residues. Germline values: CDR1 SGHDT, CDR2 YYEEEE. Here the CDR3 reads CASWGQGARREQFF. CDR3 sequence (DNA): TGTGCCAGCTGGGGACAGGGGGCGCGACGGGAGCAGTTCTTC.

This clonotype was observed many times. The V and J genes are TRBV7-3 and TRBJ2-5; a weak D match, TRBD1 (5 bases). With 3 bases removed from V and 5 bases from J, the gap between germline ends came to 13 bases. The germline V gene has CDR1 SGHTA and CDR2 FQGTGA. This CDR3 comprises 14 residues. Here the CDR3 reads CASSFQGGSETQYF. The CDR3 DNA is TGTGCCAGCAGCTTCCAGGGCGGTTCGGAGACCCAGTACTTC.